This note documents a single T cell receptor (beta chain) sequence. The antigen is not known. These data come from a study of T cell repertoires and HLA-DP antigens. For the study at large: Alloantigens: one with one groove difference and one with about 11 differences versus self. Pre-culture CD4+ samples used about 1,200 ng DNA versus about 210 ng for CD137+CD4+ sorts.

The PCR primers covered 54 TRBV and 13 TRBJ segments. Data came from immunoSEQ multiplex PCR; TCRdb stores just in-frame clones and leaves some out. Of approximately 90,000 clones in the sample, 86% are singletons; the top ten hold 1.7%. Untouched CD4+ T cells were bead-isolated at around 98% purity. This CDR3 contains 16 residues. Germline lookup yields CDR1 MNHEY and CDR2 SMNVEV (reference sequence). V was cut by 6 bases and J by 7 bases, with 22 bases left in between. This chain connects TRBV27 to TRBJ2-1; D perhaps matches TRBD1 (5 bases). The specimen was CD4+ T cells from PBMCs. This clonotype was obtained from a man aged 50-60 years in good health and CMV-seronegative. CDR3 coding DNA: TGTGCCAGCAGCCAAGCCGATACAGGCAAACGAAATGAGCAGTTCTTC. This translates into CASSQADTGKRNEQFF.